This note documents a single T cell receptor (beta chain) sequence. Its target is unknown. The data were obtained in a study of cytomegalovirus exposure and HLA in healthy donors. PCR used 60 Vbeta primers and 13 Jbeta primers. Here immunoSEQ multiplex PCR was the method, and the copy in TCRdb shows in-frame clones only, minus some. The repertoire holds about 150,000 clones, with about 85% as singletons. Findings and limits, study-wide: Sequencing likely produced, as an artifact, a cluster of highly shared sequence variants.

There are 13 residues in the CDR3. Trimming shortened V by 2 bases and J by 4 bases, and 8 bases separated the two germline ends. Per the germline V gene, CDR1 is MDHEN and CDR2 is SYDVKM. The clonotype was recovered from a man aged 25-45 years in good health and CMV-seropositive. The V gene is TRBV28, the J gene TRBJ1-2; weak D call: TRBD1 (6 bases). The sample taken for sequencing was PBMCs. CDR3 amino acids: CASSLNRAYGYTF. The CDR3 DNA is TGTGCCAGCAGTTTAAACAGGGCCTATGGCTACACCTTC.